This T cell receptor (beta chain) came from a study of shared clonotypes between healthy human individuals. A remark on this clone: Its antigen is not identified.

Into CD45RA+ naive and CD45RA-negative memory subsets, the CD4+ cells were split. Points from the study as a whole: Estimated richness values were generally larger in naive subsets than in memory subsets. Naive CD4 clonotypes overlapped across several donors at 4.5% to 5.5%. Clonotypes not shared had lower generation probabilities than those common to all four donors.

TCRdb keeps only in-frame clones here, not all; method: immunoSEQ multiplex PCR. The sample lists hundreds of thousands of clones; roughly 73% were seen once. V dropped 6 bases and J dropped 8 bases, with 16 bases sitting between them. CDR1 is MNHNS and CDR2 is SASEGT in the germline V gene. The CDR3 is made up of 14 amino acids. This chain uses TRBV6-1 with TRBJ1-4; tentative D call: TRBD1 (5 bases). This TCR was recovered from a woman aged 30 to 39 in good health. Sequencing input: memory CD4+ T cells sorted from blood. Described subset: CD45RA-negative fraction. The CDR3 DNA is TGTGCCAGCAGCCTTAACGCGGGGCAAGAAAAACTGTTTTTT. Its translation is CASSLNAGQEKLFF.